Shown below are 29 T cell receptor beta chains from a single sample sequenced in a study of neoadjuvant anti-PD-1 for oral cavity cancer. Profiling relied on immunoSEQ multiplex PCR, and the TCRdb table lists in-frame clones only, not all of them. The sample has 16,000 or so clones, around two thirds seen once; the top ten hold around 3%. The source material was PBMCs, sampled before nivolumab (anti-PD-1) treatment. The receptors were gathered from a person aged 40-85 years with oral cavity squamous cell carcinoma.

The chain links TRBV4-1 to TRBJ2-5; 9 bases match TRBD2. Germline loops: CDR1 MGHRA, CDR2 YSYEKL. After removal of 1 base from V and 1 base from J, the junction contained 10 bases not matched to a gene. The CDR3 totals 18 residues. This CDR3 reads CASSQGVLAGPSQETQYF. The CDR3 region has the DNA TGCGCCAGCAGCCAAGGCGTCCTAGCGGGACCTTCCCAAGAGACCCAGTACTTC.

V and J are TRBV7-8 and TRBJ2-1, with 7 bases aligning to TRBD2. Losses at the gene ends were 5 bases for V and 6 bases for J; bases not matched to a gene: 10. The CDR3 runs to 15 residues. The germline V gene has CDR1 SGHVS and CDR2 FQNEAQ. CDR3 region: CASSLGGGPSNEQFF. As DNA, the CDR3 is TGTGCCAGCAGCCTGGGGGGAGGGCCGTCCAATGAGCAGTTCTTC. The whole variable domain, filled in from reference TRBV7-8 and TRBJ2-1, reads GAGVSQSPRYKVAKRGQDVALRCDPISGHVSLFWYQQALGQGPEFLTYFQNEAQLDKSGLPSDRFFAERPEGSVSTLKIQRTQQEDSAVYLCASSLGGGPSNEQFFGPGTRLTVL.

The J gene is TRBJ1-5, the V gene TRBV10-2, with D tentatively TRBD1 (6 bases). The CDR3 totals 14 residues. The V and J ends lost 7 bases and 4 bases respectively, with 14 bases between them. CDR1 is WSHSY, CDR2 SAAADI, per germline. The CDR3 protein is CASTDRISNQPQHF. The CDR3 DNA reads as TGCGCCAGCACGGACAGAATATCGAATCAGCCCCAGCATTTT.

The V call is TRBV29-1, the J call TRBJ2-7, with 9 positions matching TRBD2. With V trimmed by 4 bases and J by 6 bases, 4 bases remained unmatched. The germline CDR1 and CDR2 sequences are SQVTM and ANQGSEA. The CDR3 contains 12 residues. CDR3: CSVVGLAPEQYF. Here the CDR3 DNA reads TGCAGCGTTGTAGGACTAGCGCCCGAGCAGTACTTC.

The CDR3 is CAWSGRDRGFNEQFF. As DNA, the CDR3 is TGTGCCTGGAGTGGAAGGGACAGGGGTTTTAATGAGCAGTTCTTC. The V gene is TRBV30, the J gene TRBJ2-1; 10 nucleotides align to TRBD1. The CDR3 spans 15 residues. V lost 1 base and J lost 7; bases outside the gene matches: 7. From germline, CDR1 is GTSNPN and CDR2 SVGIG (reference sequence).

The chain has TRBV19 and TRBJ1-5; 7 nucleotides agree with TRBD1. Looked up from germline, CDR1 is LNHDA and CDR2 is SQIVND (reference sequence). This CDR3 contains 14 residues. V lost 5 bases to trimming and J lost 4 bases; unmatched junction nucleotides: 5. CDR3 region: CASSFTGVNQPQHF. The CDR3 DNA sequence: TGTGCCAGTAGTTTCACAGGGGTGAATCAGCCCCAGCATTTT.

The rearrangement uses TRBV19 and TRBJ1-1; TRBD1 might be the D (6 bases). Per the germline V gene, CDR1 is LNHDA and CDR2 is SQIVND (reference sequence). Trimming stripped 3 bases from V and 3 bases from J, with 11 bases between. The CDR3 is 14 amino acids. CDR3 DNA: TGTGCCAGTAGTATTAGGACAGACCACACTGAAGCTTTCTTT. Its translation is CASSIRTDHTEAFF.

The chain combines TRBV5-4 with TRBJ2-7; D call uncertain. The CDR3 totals 14 residues. V was trimmed by 4 bases and J by 4 bases, leaving 15 bases between them. Germline assignment: CDR1 SGHNT and CDR2 YYREEE (reference sequence). CDR3 loop: CASSRAGVGYEQYF. DNA of the CDR3: TGTGCCAGCAGCCGGGCCGGTGTAGGGTACGAGCAGTACTTC. Drawing the rest from reference TRBV5-4 and TRBJ2-7, the complete variable domain is ETGVTQSPTHLIKTRGQQVTLRCSSQSGHNTVSWYQQALGQGPQFIFQYYREEENGRGNFPPRFSGLQFPNYSSELNVNALELDDSALYLCASSRAGVGYEQYFGPGTRLTVT.

The V gene is TRBV28, the J gene TRBJ1-1; D is unclear. The germline CDR1 and CDR2 sequences are MDHEN and SYDVKM. V was trimmed by 8 bases and J by 4 bases, leaving 17 bases between them. The CDR3 is 14 residues long. CDR3 sequence reads: CASALYGLGTEAFF. The CDR3 bases are TGTGCCAGCGCCCTTTACGGGTTGGGCACTGAAGCTTTCTTT.

The chain is built from TRBV7-9 and TRBJ2-2, with 8 bases identical to TRBD1. J lost 5 bases, V lost 1 base, and 3 bases had no gene match. The CDR3 has 15 amino acids. CDR1 SEHNR and CDR2 FQNEAQ come from the germline V gene (reference sequence). CDR3 coding DNA: TGTGCCAGCAGCTTAGGGACAGGGACGACCGGGGAGCTGTTTTTT. It translates to CASSLGTGTTGELFF. The complete variable domain, with remaining parts taken from reference TRBV7-9 and TRBJ2-2, reads DTGVSQNPRHKITKRGQNVTFRCDPISEHNRLYWYRQTLGQGPEFLTYFQNEAQLEKSRLLSDRFSAERPKGSFSTLEIQRTEQGDSAMYLCASSLGTGTTGELFFGEGSRLTVL.

This clone came up once. The chain combines TRBV7-8 with TRBJ2-7, with TRBD2 matching over 11 bases. With 5 bases clipped from V and 1 base from J, the junction kept 4 bases outside the gene matches. Looked up from germline, CDR1 is SGHVS and CDR2 is FQNEAQ. The CDR3 spans 15 residues. The DNA of the CDR3 is TGTGCCAGCAGCCCGGGGACTAGCGGTTCCTACGAGCAGTACTTC. Amino acids: CASSPGTSGSYEQYF.

The V and J genes are TRBV6-5 and TRBJ1-3; D uncertain. V lost 2 bases and J lost 2, with 10 bases in between. This CDR3 contains 15 residues. CDR1 and CDR2 (germline): MNHEY, SVGAGI. The CDR3 coding sequence is TGTGCCAGCAGTTACGCCGGTTCCACTGGAAACACCATATATTTT. As protein: CASSYAGSTGNTIYF.

This rearrangement joins TRBV2 to TRBJ1-1; TRBD1 is a possible D gene (5 bases). The V end was cut by 5 bases, the J end by 6 bases, with 16 bases between. The CDR3 loop spans 14 amino acids. Germline assignment: CDR1 SNHLY and CDR2 FYNNEI. The CDR3 DNA is TGTGCCAGCAGTCCGGGGACGGGGAGAGCTGAAGCTTTCTTT. This codes for CASSPGTGRAEAFF.

The chain combines TRBV11-3 with TRBJ2-1; D may be TRBD1 or TRBD2 (6 bases each). Trimming shortened V by 5 bases and J by 0 bases, and 14 bases separated the two germline ends. This CDR3 spans 16 amino acids. Per the germline V gene, CDR1 is SGHNT and CDR2 is YENEEA. The CDR3 here is CASSRRGGSSYNEQFF. The CDR3 DNA reads as TGTGCCAGCAGCCGACGAGGGGGGAGCTCCTACAATGAGCAGTTCTTC.

The chain combines TRBV11-2 with TRBJ2-7; D is perhaps TRBD2 (5 bases). The CDR3 sequence is 14 residues long. The V gene lost 2 bases and the J gene lost 7 bases, with 15 bases spanning the gap. Per the germline V gene, CDR1 is SGHAT and CDR2 is FQNNGV. The CDR3 region has the DNA TGTGCCAGCAGCTTATGGTTGGAGGCGATGGAGCAGTACTTC. The encoded protein is CASSLWLEAMEQYF.

The chain has TRBV6-5 and TRBJ2-7; D is uncertain. Per the germline V gene, CDR1 is MNHEY and CDR2 is SVGAGI. V dropped 6 bases and J dropped 6 bases, with 9 bases sitting between them. This CDR3 has 11 amino acids. This chain's CDR3 is CASRHVGEQYF. The CDR3 DNA sequence: TGTGCCAGCAGACACGTGGGCGAGCAGTACTTC.

J is TRBJ2-5 and V is TRBV5-6; TRBD2 matches at 10 bases. V lost 4 bases and J lost 7; bases outside the gene matches: 10. The CDR3 is made up of 15 amino acids. CDR1 SGHDT and CDR2 YYEEEE come from the germline V gene. The CDR3 bases are TGTGCCAGCAGCGCTTCTAGCGGGAGAATTCGGACCCAGTACTTC. It translates to CASSASSGRIRTQYF.

The CDR3 DNA reads TGTGCCAGCAGCTTAACCCTTATGGGCGAGCAGTACTTC. Translated: CASSLTLMGEQYF. This chain links TRBV11-3 with TRBJ2-7; D remains unclear. The CDR3 extends over 13 amino acids. The ends were cut back, 2 bases at V and 6 bases at J, with 11 bases in the middle. CDR1 SGHNT and CDR2 YENEEA come from the germline V gene.

The chain links TRBV2 to TRBJ2-7; D is perhaps TRBD2 (5 bases). V dropped 5 bases and J dropped 3 bases, with 11 bases sitting between them. The CDR3 sequence is 13 residues long. Germline lookup yields CDR1 SNHLY and CDR2 FYNNEI. CDR3 residues: CASSLTGSYEQYF. DNA of the CDR3: TGTGCCAGCAGTCTCACGGGAAGCTACGAGCAGTACTTC.

The rearrangement links TRBV6-5 to TRBJ1-2; no clear D. The CDR3 runs 13 residues. Germline lookup yields CDR1 MNHEY and CDR2 SVGAGI. The V end was cut by 2 bases, the J end by 2 bases, with 6 bases between. This CDR3 is CASSYTANYGYTF. CDR3 nucleotide sequence: TGTGCCAGCAGTTACACTGCCAACTATGGCTACACCTTC.

This clone was counted between two and nine times. The CDR3 DNA follows: TGTGCCAGCAGCCTCGGAGAGCTTGAAGCTTTCTTT. Amino acid sequence: CASSLGELEAFF. The chain is built from TRBV6-6 and TRBJ1-1; no clear D gene. This CDR3 is 12 amino acids long. Germline-derived CDR1 and CDR2 are MNHNY and SVGAGI (reference sequence). V shed 6 bases and J shed 7 bases, with 12 bases lying between them.

The rearrangement links TRBV6-5 to TRBJ2-4, with a possible D match to TRBD2 (5 bases). CDR1 and CDR2 (germline): MNHEY, SVGAGI. The CDR3 runs to 13 residues. Trimming stripped 7 bases from V and 9 bases from J, with 16 bases between. The CDR3 bases are TGTGCCAGCAAGGACTCCCAGTCAGGCATTCAGTACTTC. It is translated as CASKDSQSGIQYF.

This chain joins TRBV6-6 and TRBJ1-2; D not certain. The ends were cut back, 4 bases at V and 8 bases at J, with 8 bases in the middle. CDR3 length equals 11 residues. In germline, CDR1 is MNHNY, CDR2 SVGAGI (reference sequence). CDR3 sequence reads: CASSSQIGYTF. The CDR3 DNA sequence: TGTGCCAGCAGTTCCCAGATCGGCTACACCTTC.

This chain uses TRBV7-9 with TRBJ2-5; D is uncertain. Germline V CDR1 and CDR2: SEHNR, FQNEAQ (reference sequence). Trimming took off 5 bases at V and 0 bases at J, with 7 bases between the two ends. The CDR3 totals 13 residues. CDR3 residues: CASSLGNQETQYF. The CDR3 DNA follows: TGTGCCAGCAGCCTGGGGAACCAAGAGACCCAGTACTTC.

This clone was seen only a few times. The gene calls are TRBV7-2 and TRBJ2-7, with a tentative D call TRBD1 (5 bases). Trimming took off 2 bases at V and 0 bases at J, with 11 bases between the two ends. In germline, CDR1 is SGHTA, CDR2 FQGNSA. The CDR3 has 15 residues. The DNA of the CDR3 is TGTGCCAGCAGCTTATCTGGGGCCCTCTCCTACGAGCAGTACTTC. Amino acid sequence: CASSLSGALSYEQYF.

V is TRBV10-2 and J is TRBJ2-3, with 10 bases fitting TRBD2. V shed 7 bases, J shed 3 bases, and the junction held 13 bases outside the gene matches. The CDR3 sequence is 17 residues long. From germline, CDR1 is WSHSY and CDR2 SAAADI. DNA of the CDR3: TGCGCCAGCATTCCCGACACAGCAGCGGGAGGGACAGATACGCAGTATTTT. Its translation is CASIPDTAAGGTDTQYF.

This clone was seen more than once but under ten times. The gene calls are TRBV7-9 and TRBJ2-3, with 10 bases matching TRBD1. The germline V gene encodes CDR1 SEHNR and CDR2 FQNEAQ (reference sequence). The CDR3 totals 14 residues. Losses at the gene ends were 5 bases for V and 7 bases for J; bases not matched to a gene: 6. This CDR3 is CASSPGTGANTQYF. In nucleotides, the CDR3 is TGTGCCAGCAGCCCCGGGACAGGGGCCAATACGCAGTATTTT.

The CDR3 reads CASRLGGDSNNEQFF. The CDR3 region has the DNA TGTGCCAGCAGGCTAGGCGGGGACAGCAACAATGAGCAGTTCTTC. The chain is built from TRBV2 and TRBJ2-1; possibly TRBD1 for D (7 bases). This CDR3 has 15 residues. Germline values: CDR1 SNHLY, CDR2 FYNNEI. V lost 6 bases to trimming and J lost 5 bases, with 17 bases between them.

The chain is built from TRBV19 and TRBJ2-5; D is perhaps TRBD1 or TRBD2 (7 bases each). This CDR3 is built from 13 residues. Germline V gene sequence: CDR1 LNHDA, CDR2 SQIVND (reference sequence). Deletions cut 7 bases from V and 4 bases from J, with 13 bases between. CDR3 residues: CASMGRGGETQYF. CDR3 bases: TGTGCCAGTATGGGCAGGGGGGGAGAGACCCAGTACTTC.